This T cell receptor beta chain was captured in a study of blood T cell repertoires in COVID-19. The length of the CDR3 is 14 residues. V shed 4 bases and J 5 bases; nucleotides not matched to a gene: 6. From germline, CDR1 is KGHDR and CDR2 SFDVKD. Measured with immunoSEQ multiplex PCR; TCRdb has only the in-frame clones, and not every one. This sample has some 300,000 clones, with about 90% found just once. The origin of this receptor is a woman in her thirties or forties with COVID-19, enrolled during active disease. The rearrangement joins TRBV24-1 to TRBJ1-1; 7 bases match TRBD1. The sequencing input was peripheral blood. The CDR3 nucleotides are TGTGCCACCAGTGAAGGACAGGTGGAAACTGAAGCTTTCTTT. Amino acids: CATSEGQVETEAFF.